This T cell receptor beta chain originates from a study of technical replicates of blood from a few donors. Some clones are missing from TCRdb's copy, which holds only in-frame ones; the method was immunoSEQ multiplex PCR. The sample records 75,000 to 90,000 clones, 90% to 95% being singletons. The CDR3 is made up of 14 amino acids. Germline V gene data show CDR1 as MNHEY and CDR2 as SVGAGI. Trimming took off 2 bases at V and 2 bases at J, with 4 bases between the two ends. Sequences were obtained from T cells isolated from PBMCs. The rearrangement joins TRBV6-5 to TRBJ2-6; no reliable D call. The clonotype comes from a human donor in good health. Written as DNA, the CDR3 is TGTGCCAGCAGTTACCTAACTGGGGCCAACGTCCTGACTTTC. It encodes CASSYLTGANVLTF.